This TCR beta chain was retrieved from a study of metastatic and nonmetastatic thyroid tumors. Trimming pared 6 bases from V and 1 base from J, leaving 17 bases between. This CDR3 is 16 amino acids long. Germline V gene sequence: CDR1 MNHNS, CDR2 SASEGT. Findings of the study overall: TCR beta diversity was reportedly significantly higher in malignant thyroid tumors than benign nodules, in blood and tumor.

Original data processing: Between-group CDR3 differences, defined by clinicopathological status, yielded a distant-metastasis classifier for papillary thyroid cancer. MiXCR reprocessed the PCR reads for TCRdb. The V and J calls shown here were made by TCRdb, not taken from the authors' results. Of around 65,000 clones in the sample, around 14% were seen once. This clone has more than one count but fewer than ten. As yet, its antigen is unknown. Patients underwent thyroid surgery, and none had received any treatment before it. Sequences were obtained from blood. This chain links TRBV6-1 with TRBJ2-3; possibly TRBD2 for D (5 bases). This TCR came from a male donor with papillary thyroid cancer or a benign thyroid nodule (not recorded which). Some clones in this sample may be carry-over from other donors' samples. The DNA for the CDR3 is TGTGCCAGCAGCCTACTATCGGGAAGGGGCACAGATACGCAGTATTTT. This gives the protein CASSLLSGRGTDTQYF.